This T cell receptor (beta chain) was sequenced during a study of blood T cell repertoires in COVID-19. Study context: T cells, B-cell-depleted T cells, or PBMCs supplied cDNA or gDNA.

Losses at the gene ends were 4 bases for V and 2 bases for J; bases not matched to a gene: 15. CDR3 size: 19 residues. Germline CDR1 and CDR2: LGHNA and YSLEER. In the authors' methods: Amplification of reference gene primers provided the estimated nucleated cell counts. The assay was immunoSEQ multiplex PCR, and TCRdb's table has in-frame clones only and misses some. From that table come the V and J calls and clone size; the DNA was used to work out D and trimming. The data show around 200,000 clones, about 85% seen once. The chain uses TRBV4-3 and TRBJ2-1, with 9 bases aligning to TRBD2. This clonotype was sampled from a woman aged 18-29 years who had recovered from COVID-19. Sequenced: peripheral blood. The CDR3 region has the DNA TGCGCCAGCAGCCGCTCCTTTCTTAGCGGGAGCAGCGCCTACAATGAGCAGTTCTTC. This translates into CASSRSFLSGSSAYNEQFF.